This is a list of T cell receptor beta chains from one sample in a study of graft-versus-host responses after intestinal transplantation. The antigens these receptors bind are not known. Using immunoSEQ multiplex PCR, the repertoire was profiled, and TCRdb retains in-frame clones only, with some absent. The sample carries tens of thousands of clones, 90% to 95% recorded once. The specimen was unstimulated CD4+ T cells sorted from spleen or lymph node cells, collected before intestinal transplant. These receptors all stem from a human donor who received an intestinal transplant. Each CDR3 is given with its conserved first and last residue. Each record gives: CDR3 length, V gene, J gene, CDR3 protein.

length: 15; V: TRBV28; J: TRBJ2-3; CDR3: CASSATGWRTDTQYF
length: 17; V: TRBV10-3; J: TRBJ2-3; CDR3: CAISDHGSGLSTDTQYF
length: 14; V: TRBV7-2; J: TRBJ2-4; CDR3: CASSRAGQGTIQYF
length: 14; V: TRBV7-9; J: TRBJ2-7; CDR3: CASSLVAGGYEQYF
length: 14; V: TRBV2; J: TRBJ2-5; CDR3: CASSATGFQETQYF
length: 16; V: TRBV7-6; J: TRBJ2-5; CDR3: CASSPGLAGEWETQYF
length: 13; V: TRBV19; J: TRBJ1-2; CDR3: CASSIYRAEGYTF
length: 13; V: TRBV29-1; J: TRBJ1-1; CDR3: CSVDEAMNTEAFF
length: 13; V: TRBV11-3; J: TRBJ2-5; CDR3: CASSLGVQETQYF
length: 15; V: TRBV7-2; J: TRBJ2-4; CDR3: CASSLAGQAKNIQYF
length: 14; V: TRBV29-1; J: TRBJ2-2; CDR3: CSVEVRAGAGELFF
length: 15; V: TRBV9; J: TRBJ2-1; CDR3: CASSAYAGTYNEQFF
length: 16; V: TRBV11-2; J: TRBJ2-7; CDR3: CASSLVQTGVSYEQYF
length: 14; V: TRBV5-6; J: TRBJ1-4; CDR3: CASSRGQGTEKLFF
length: 11; V: TRBV27; J: TRBJ1-5; CDR3: CASSTGQPQHF
length: 15; V: TRBV6-1; J: TRBJ1-3; CDR3: CASSLQTGPGNTIYF
length: 14; V: TRBV6-6; J: TRBJ2-7; CDR3: CASSSPGTGTEQYF
length: 15; V: TRBV9; J: TRBJ2-3; CDR3: CASSVGGGPSDTQYF
length: 16; V: TRBV25-1; J: TRBJ1-4; CDR3: CASSDALEATNEKLFF
length: 13; V: TRBV5-1; J: TRBJ2-7; CDR3: CASSLDSTYEQYF
length: 16; V: TRBV5-8; J: TRBJ1-5; CDR3: CASSLVSASANQPQHF
length: 12; V: TRBV7-9; J: TRBJ2-7; CDR3: CASSASGYEQYF
length: 13; V: TRBV7-2; J: TRBJ1-2; CDR3: CASSLDRGYGYTF
length: 14; V: TRBV29-1; J: TRBJ2-1; CDR3: CSVPRGQFYNEQFF
length: 19; V: TRBV27; J: TRBJ1-5; CDR3: CASSLFGTGTIIKSQPQHF
length: 12; V: TRBV19; J: TRBJ1-1; CDR3: CAIVAGDTEAFF
length: 15; V: TRBV11-3; J: TRBJ1-1; CDR3: CASSRPGLMGTEAFF
length: 12; V: TRBV30; J: TRBJ1-2; CDR3: CAWSVTGGGYTF
length: 13; V: TRBV6-5; J: TRBJ1-1; CDR3: CASSLDRGTEAFF
length: 14; V: TRBV7-9; J: TRBJ2-3; CDR3: CASSFRQVTDTQYF
length: 19; V: TRBV4-3; J: TRBJ1-4; CDR3: CASSQDPTLLGQINEKLFF
length: 17; V: TRBV27; J: TRBJ1-6; CDR3: CASGKIAGDVYNSPLHF
length: 15; V: TRBV19; J: TRBJ1-5; CDR3: CASNQYPGQRQPQHF
length: 14; V: TRBV5-1; J: TRBJ1-1; CDR3: CASSSASHLQGAFF
length: 12; V: TRBV19; J: TRBJ1-2; CDR3: CASSQGAGGYTF
length: 13; V: TRBV7-2; J: TRBJ2-1; CDR3: CASVSGVYNEQFF
length: 18; V: TRBV12-5; J: TRBJ2-3; CDR3: CASGLVRSTSGGVNTQYF
length: 15; V: TRBV27; J: TRBJ1-1; CDR3: CASSYGPDLTREAFF
length: 14; V: TRBV29-1; J: TRBJ2-3; CDR3: CSVRGGGGTDTQYF
length: 14; V: TRBV4-3; J: TRBJ1-1; CDR3: CASSLGLLNTEAFF
length: 15; V: TRBV19; J: TRBJ2-2; CDR3: CASRARGGLDGELFF
length: 14; V: TRBV9; J: TRBJ1-1; CDR3: CASSNRQEHTEAFF
length: 17; V: TRBV9; J: TRBJ2-3; CDR3: CASSVGAGQGLTDTQYF
length: 15; V: TRBV7-2; J: TRBJ2-7; CDR3: CASALVSGEAYEQYF
length: 15; V: TRBV6-5; J: TRBJ2-3; CDR3: CASSYRGGGEDTQYF
length: 13; V: TRBV27; J: TRBJ1-1; CDR3: CATLIPMNTEAFF
length: 15; V: TRBV6-6; J: TRBJ1-1; CDR3: CASSYSRTGNTEAFF
length: 16; V: TRBV7-2; J: TRBJ2-7; CDR3: CASSYLTGQGNPEQYF
length: 17; V: TRBV27; J: TRBJ2-7; CDR3: CASSFLGGGPTTYEQYF
length: 15; V: TRBV6-6; J: TRBJ1-6; CDR3: CASSYSSAAGSPLHF
length: 17; V: TRBV5-1; J: TRBJ2-7; CDR3: CASSPGLAGISSYEQYF